The present entry profiles one TCR beta chain with its context. TCR beta CDR3 regions were amplified from RNA transcripts. The TCR CDR3 first-round RT-PCR relied on the HTBI primer set. TCRdb ran MiXCR on the multiplex PCR reads and lists one entry per CDR3 protein. Of 450,000 to 700,000 distinct CDR3 sequences listed, around 45% were seen once; the top ten hold about 20%. This entry belongs to a study of T cells in Graves' hyperthyroidism and ophthalmopathy. Sequenced: peripheral blood or thyroid tissue (not recorded which). The clonotype comes from an adult woman with Graves' disease, either hyperthyroidism or ophthalmopathy (not recorded which).

The CDR3 nucleotides are TGTGCCAGCAGCTTAACGGGACTAGCGGGAGAGCAGTACTTC. Residues: CASSLTGLAGEQYF. The chain uses TRBV9 and TRBJ2-7; 13 bases are shared with TRBD2. This CDR3 has 14 amino acids. CDR1 and CDR2 from the germline V gene are SGDLS and YYNGEE. The J segment lost 7 bases and the V segment lost 4 bases, leaving 5 bases of the junction unmatched.